These 25 T cell receptor beta chains were sequenced from one sample in a study of regulatory T cells in long-lasting Graves disease. Time point specified: persistent/refractory GD, antithyroid drugs over 5 years with positive TRAb. PBMC-extracted RNA yielded the TCR library. Arm-PCR with iRepertoire HTBI primers amplified the CDR3 regions for these TCR beta libraries. One entry per CDR3 protein, called by TCRdb with MiXCR from the multiplex PCR reads. Found here are hundreds of thousands of distinct CDR3 sequences, under 25% of them singletons; the top ten hold around 13%. Sequenced here: peripheral blood mononuclear cells (PBMCs), sampled when the disease was refractory, from a patient treated with antithyroid drugs. These receptors came from a female donor with Graves disease.

This clonotype was counted a few times. The chain recombines TRBV9 with TRBJ2-7; the match to TRBD1 covers 10 bases. This CDR3 is 14 amino acids long. CDR1 and CDR2 (germline): SGDLS, YYNGEE. V gave up 3 bases and J gave up 2 bases; unmatched junction bases: 2. The CDR3 DNA follows: TGTGCCAGCAGCGGGGGACAGGGGACCTACGAGCAGTACTTC. It encodes CASSGGQGTYEQYF.

This clonotype occurred many times. The chain is built from TRBV2 and TRBJ1-1, with D tentatively TRBD1 (5 bases). This CDR3 is built from 11 residues. Trimming cost V 5 bases and J 7 bases, with 8 bases left between them. Germline CDR1 and CDR2: SNHLY and FYNNEI. CDR3 loop: CASSTDSEAFF. The CDR3, as DNA: TGTGCCAGCAGTACTGACAGTGAAGCTTTCTTT.

This clonotype occurred many times. The J gene is TRBJ2-7, the V gene TRBV28, with 10 bases that match TRBD2. V dropped 2 bases and J dropped 4; count of bases not matched to a gene: 11. Germline CDR1 reads MDHEN; CDR2 reads SYDVKM. There are 17 residues in the CDR3. In nucleotides, the CDR3 is TGTGCCAGCAGTTTAGGAGTTAGCGGGAGGTGGACGTACGAGCAGTACTTC. It is translated as CASSLGVSGRWTYEQYF.

This clonotype was seen only a few times. The V gene is TRBV5-6, the J gene TRBJ2-7; no clear D. Germline CDR1 is SGHDT and CDR2 is YYEEEE. The ends were cut back, 3 bases at V and 0 bases at J, with 13 bases in the middle. This CDR3 region has 15 residues. The CDR3, as DNA: TGTGCCAGCAGCTACCCCCTGACCGACTCCTACGAGCAGTACTTC. The encoded protein is CASSYPLTDSYEQYF.

This clonotype was seen at least ten times. The genes are TRBV7-2 and TRBJ1-2; D not resolved. The germline V and J ends were trimmed by 1 base and 8 bases, with 23 bases remaining between them. CDR1 and CDR2 (germline): SGHTA, FQGNSA. This CDR3 region has 17 residues. Here the CDR3 reads CASSLDLAGIDLPGYTF. As DNA, the CDR3 is TGTGCCAGCAGCTTAGATTTAGCGGGGATCGACCTACCCGGCTACACCTTC.

The V gene is TRBV18, the J gene TRBJ2-7, with 7 bases that match TRBD1. CDR1 is KGHSH, CDR2 LQKENI, per germline. V dropped 5 bases and J dropped 5; count of bases not matched to a gene: 6. This CDR3 comprises 13 residues. The CDR3 region is CASSETGLNEQYF. The CDR3 region has the DNA TGTGCCAGCTCAGAGACAGGGTTGAACGAGCAGTACTTC.

At least ten counts were recorded for this clonotype. V is TRBV2 and J is TRBJ1-1, with D unclear. The ends were cut back, 9 bases at V and 0 bases at J, with 14 bases in the middle. The CDR3 has 14 amino acids. In germline, CDR1 is SNHLY, CDR2 FYNNEI. CDR3 coding DNA: TGTGCCAGGACCCCGGTTAGTATGAACACTGAAGCTTTCTTT. It translates to CARTPVSMNTEAFF. Combining the CDR3 with reference TRBV2 and TRBJ1-1 gives the whole variable domain EPEVTQTPSHQVTQMGQEVILRCVPISNHLYFYWYRQILGQKVEFLVSFYNNEISEKSEIFDDQFSVERPDGSNFTLKIRSTKLEDSAMYFCARTPVSMNTEAFFGQGTRLTVV.

The table lists this clonotype with a few counts. The V and J genes are TRBV7-8 and TRBJ2-5, with TRBD2 matching over 8 bases. The end of the DNA is better explained by TRBJ2-7, so the J call may be wrong. The V gene's germline CDR1 is SGHVS and CDR2 FQNEAQ. The CDR3 is 15 residues long. As DNA, the CDR3 is TGTGCCAGCAGCTTAGATTCTAGGACTAGCTTCGAGCAGTACTTC. Its translation is CASSLDSRTSFEQYF.

This clonotype was found a few times. The chain joins TRBV7-9 to TRBJ1-2; D is unresolved. V dropped 5 bases and J dropped 7 bases, with 17 bases sitting between them. The CDR3 loop spans 14 amino acids. Germline values: CDR1 SEHNR, CDR2 FQNEAQ (reference sequence). CDR3 sequence: CASSPIQANFGYTF. CDR3 DNA: TGTGCCAGCAGCCCTATTCAAGCCAATTTTGGCTACACCTTC.

This clonotype has a count of ten or more. The genes are TRBV11-3 and TRBJ1-1; D is ambiguous. The V gene lost 1 base and the J gene lost 6 bases, with 3 bases spanning the gap. Germline loops: CDR1 SGHNT, CDR2 YENEEA. CDR3 length: 11 amino acids. CDR3 DNA: TGTGCCAGCAGCTTAGCGGCTGAAGCTTTCTTT. Amino acid sequence: CASSLAAEAFF.

The V and J genes are TRBV6-2 or TRBV6-3 and TRBJ2-2; 12 bases match TRBD2. V was pared by 6 bases and J by 1 base, with 3 bases of the junction left unmatched. Germline CDR1 is MNHEY and CDR2 is SVGEGT. This CDR3 region has 16 residues. The CDR3: CASSLAGGVNTGELFF. For the CDR3, the DNA is TGTGCCAGCAGCCTAGCGGGGGGGGTGAACACCGGGGAGCTGTTTTTT.

The chain has TRBV5-1 and TRBJ2-7; the D gene is possibly TRBD1 (6 bases). Germline assignment: CDR1 SGHRS and CDR2 YFSETQ. Between the trimmed V and J ends, which lost 0 bases and 5 bases, there was a span of 15 bases. There are 15 residues in the CDR3. The DNA for the CDR3 is TGCGCCAGCAGCTTGGGGACAGAAATTCGTAACGAGCAGTACTTC. Its translation: CASSLGTEIRNEQYF. Drawing the rest from reference TRBV5-1 and TRBJ2-7, the complete variable domain is KAGVTQTPRYLIKTRGQQVTLSCSPISGHRSVSWYQQTPGQGLQFLFEYFSETQRNKGNFPGRFSGRQFSNSRSEMNVSTLELGDSALYLCASSLGTEIRNEQYFGPGTRLTVT.

The sample holds a few counts of this clonotype. This chain uses TRBV6-5 with TRBJ2-4; D is unclear. Trimming removed 0 bases from V and 2 bases from J, with 8 bases in between. CDR3 length: 15 amino acids. Germline V lookup: CDR1 MNHEY, CDR2 SVGAGI. CDR3 protein: CASSYSFGSKNIQYF. In nucleotides, the CDR3 is TGTGCCAGCAGTTACTCGTTCGGGTCCAAAAACATTCAGTACTTC.

The V call is TRBV7-9, the J call TRBJ1-4; tentative D call: TRBD1 (5 bases). V was pared by 5 bases and J by 12 bases, with 16 bases between. Germline assignment: CDR1 SEHNR and CDR2 FQNEAQ (reference sequence). This CDR3 has 13 residues. CDR3 loop: CASSQNQGGELFF. CDR3 nucleotide sequence: TGTGCCAGCAGCCAGAACCAGGGAGGCGAACTGTTTTTT.

This sequence joins TRBV30 and TRBJ2-7, with D possibly matching TRBD2 (6 bases). Trimming removed 0 bases at V and 7 bases at J, with 10 bases between. Looked up from germline, CDR1 is GTSNPN and CDR2 is SVGIG (reference sequence). The CDR3 length is 12 residues. CDR3 bases: TGTGCCTGGAGTGTGGGAGGAGGGGAGCAGTACTTC. Translation gives CAWSVGGGEQYF.

The rearrangement uses TRBV14 and TRBJ2-7; 8 nucleotides align to TRBD2. The germline CDR1 and CDR2 sequences are SGHDN and FVKESK. V shed 7 bases, J shed 6 bases, and the junction held 8 bases outside the gene matches. CDR3 length: 13 amino acids. For the CDR3, the DNA is TGTGCCAGCACCCTAAGCGGGGGTCTCGAGCAGTACTTC. Protein sequence: CASTLSGGLEQYF.

This clonotype turned up a few times. J is TRBJ2-7 and V is TRBV5-1; 8 bases match TRBD2. This CDR3 spans 15 amino acids. J gave up 3 bases and V 2 bases, and 7 bases lay outside the gene matches. Per germline, CDR1 SGHRS and CDR2 YFSETQ. CDR3 DNA sequence: TGCGCCAGCAGCTTAATAGCGGGAAAAATCTACGAGCAGTACTTC. It translates to CASSLIAGKIYEQYF.

This clonotype came up a few times. The genes are TRBV27 and TRBJ2-1; 10 positions match TRBD2. The trim removed 5 bases at V and 6 bases at J, leaving 19 bases unmatched. The CDR3 covers 19 residues. Germline V lookup: CDR1 MNHEY, CDR2 SMNVEV (reference sequence). CDR3 amino acids: CASSPGTHKGTSESNEQFF. CDR3 nucleotide sequence: TGTGCCAGCAGTCCCGGGACGCACAAAGGGACTAGCGAGTCCAATGAGCAGTTCTTC.

This clonotype has a handful of counts. The V and J genes are TRBV7-9 and TRBJ1-4, with TRBD1 matching over 9 bases. The CDR3 sequence is 14 residues long. V shed 4 bases, J shed 6 bases, and the junction held 3 bases outside the gene matches. From germline, CDR1 is SEHNR and CDR2 FQNEAQ (reference sequence). CDR3 bases: TGTGCCAGCAGCTACGACAGGGGGGATGAAAAACTGTTTTTT. It codes for CASSYDRGDEKLFF.

Many counts were recorded for this clonotype. The rearrangement links TRBV11-1 to TRBJ1-2; D remains ambiguous. CDR3 size: 14 residues. The germline V gene has CDR1 SGHAT and CDR2 FQDESV (reference sequence). The ends were cut back, 0 bases at V and 5 bases at J, with 10 bases in the middle. The CDR3 sequence is CASSLALTEYGYTF. CDR3 DNA: TGTGCCAGCAGCTTAGCGTTGACGGAGTATGGCTACACCTTC.

V usage is TRBV9 and J usage is TRBJ2-2; TRBD1 is a possible D gene (6 bases). From germline, CDR1 is SGDLS and CDR2 YYNGEE. The CDR3 is made up of 16 amino acids. V lost 4 bases and J 3 bases, leaving 16 bases between the germline ends. The CDR3 DNA follows: TGTGCCAGCAGCCAAAAGCAGGGGTGGGACACCGGGGAGCTGTTTTTT. This encodes CASSQKQGWDTGELFF.

This clonotype has a count of ten or more. This rearrangement joins TRBV11-2 to TRBJ2-4; tentatively, D is TRBD1 or TRBD2 (6 bases each). The CDR3 is 15 amino acids. The V end lost 5 bases, the J end lost 6 bases, and 17 bases lay between the germline ends. The germline gives CDR1 SGHAT, CDR2 FQNNGV. This chain's CDR3 is CASSLNSGGGNIQYF. DNA of the CDR3: TGTGCCAGCAGCCTCAACTCCGGAGGGGGAAACATTCAGTACTTC.

This clonotype appeared a single time. The junction shows a germline mismatch at one end, possibly a read error. The chain has TRBV6-1 and TRBJ1-2; no firm D call. Germline lookup yields CDR1 MNHNS and CDR2 SASEGT. The CDR3 is 11 residues long. The CDR3 reads CASSPSYGHTF. CDR3 nucleotides: TGTGCCAGCAGTCCGTCCTATGGCCACACCTTC.

The chain has TRBV5-6 and TRBJ1-2; D uncertain. The CDR3 is made up of 13 amino acids. Germline V lookup: CDR1 SGHDT, CDR2 YYEEEE. Trimming stripped 3 bases from V and 3 bases from J, with 9 bases between. CDR3 in DNA: TGTGCCAGCAGCTCGGAAAGATACTATGGCTACACCTTC. Protein sequence: CASSSERYYGYTF.

This clonotype was seen a handful of times. One end of the junction is discordant with germline, which a read error may explain. The chain uses TRBV6-5 and TRBJ1-1; 10 nucleotides match TRBD1. Germline CDR1 reads MNHEY; CDR2 reads SVGAGI. This CDR3 region has 12 residues. In nucleotides, the CDR3 is TGTGCCAGCAGTTCGCCGGGACAGGGGTTTATCTTT. Residues: CASSSPGQGFIF.